This T cell receptor beta chain appears in the sequencing data of a study of cytomegalovirus exposure and HLA in healthy donors. In the PCR, 60 Vbeta and 13 Jbeta primers were used. The method was immunoSEQ multiplex PCR; TCRdb's version includes in-frame clones alone and lacks a portion of them. The table includes 100,000 to 150,000 clones, around two thirds detected once. V was clipped by 7 bases and J by 5 bases; unmatched bases: 14. The CDR3 is 15 residues long. CDR1 and CDR2 from the germline V gene are LNHDA and SQIVND (reference sequence). Study-wide findings and caveats: Researchers reportedly found TCR beta sequences accurately predicted most subjects' HLA-A and HLA-B alleles. The classifier, whose performance was assessed in both the original and validation cohorts, reportedly diagnosed cytomegalovirus status with high specificity and sensitivity. The authors assumed roughly uniform sequencing depth across donors for presence/absence analyses.

This clone was observed a handful of times. Its antigen remains unidentified. Sequencing was performed on PBMCs. The gene calls are TRBV19 and TRBJ2-7; the match to TRBD2 covers 7 bases. The TCR originated in a human donor in good health. The CDR3 bases are TGTGCCAGTACGGATCGCTGGGGGGGTGACGACGAGCAGTACTTC. It encodes CASTDRWGGDDEQYF. Full variable domain (missing parts from reference TRBV19 and TRBJ2-7): DGGITQSPKYLFRKEGQNVTLSCEQNLNHDAMYWYRQDPGQGLRLIYYSQIVNDFQKGDIAEGYSVSREKKESFPLTVTSAQKNPTAFYLCASTDRWGGDDEQYFGPGTRLTVT.